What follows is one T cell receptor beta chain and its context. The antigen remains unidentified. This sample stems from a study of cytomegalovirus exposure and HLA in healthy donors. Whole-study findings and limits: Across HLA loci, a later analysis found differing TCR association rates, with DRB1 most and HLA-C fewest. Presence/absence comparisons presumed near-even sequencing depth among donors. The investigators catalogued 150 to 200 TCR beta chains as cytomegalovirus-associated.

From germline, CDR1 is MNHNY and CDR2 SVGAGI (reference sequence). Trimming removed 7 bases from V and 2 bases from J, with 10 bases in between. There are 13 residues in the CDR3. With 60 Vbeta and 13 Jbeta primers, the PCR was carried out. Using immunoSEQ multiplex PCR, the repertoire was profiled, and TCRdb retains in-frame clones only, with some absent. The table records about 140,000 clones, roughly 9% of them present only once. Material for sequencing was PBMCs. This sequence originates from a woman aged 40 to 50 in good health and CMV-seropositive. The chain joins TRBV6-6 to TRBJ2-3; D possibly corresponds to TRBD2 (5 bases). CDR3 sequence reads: CASTLGNTDTQYF. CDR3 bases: TGTGCCAGCACACTAGGGAACACAGATACGCAGTATTTT.